This TCR beta chain was identified in a study of blood T cell repertoires in COVID-19. Study at large: The analysed material was cDNA or gDNA that came from T cells, B-cell-depleted T cells, or PBMCs.

TCRdb keeps only in-frame clones here, not all; method: immunoSEQ multiplex PCR. Seen here are some 120,000 clones, around nine tenths observed once, and the top ten hold roughly 4%. Between the trimmed V and J ends, which lost 5 bases and 9 bases, there was a span of 23 bases. The germline CDR1 and CDR2 sequences are MNHEY and SVGEGT. This CDR3 is 15 amino acids long. Sequencing was done on a sample of peripheral blood. This TCR derives from a man aged 35-49 years with acute or convalescent COVID-19. The genes are TRBV6-2 or TRBV6-3 and TRBJ2-7; possible D gene TRBD2, 6 bases. For the CDR3, the DNA is TGTGCCAGCAGTCGCGATGGGACTTTCTACGAGGGGCAGTACTTC. Its translation is CASSRDGTFYEGQYF.